This T cell receptor beta chain originates from a study of CD8+ T cells in alopecia areata. Study information: Treated patients were given 5 to 10 mg oral tofacitinib twice daily. Tofacitinib continued for 6 to 18 months and was then withheld for 6 months. The study, taken as a whole, reports: In scalp, tofacitinib significantly decreased clonality and expanded CD8+ clones among the top 100.

This clone was seen a few times. Its target is not known. The sample's treatment: oral pan-JAK inhibitor, 5-10 mg twice daily. Germline CDR1 reads SEHNR; CDR2 reads FQNEAQ (reference sequence). The V end lost 5 bases, the J end lost 0 bases, and 17 bases lay between the germline ends. CDR3 length: 18 residues. Following RNA extraction, reverse transcription yielded cDNA that acted as the sequencing template. Produced via immunoSEQ multiplex PCR; TCRdb's table is partial and in-frame only. The sample includes 95,000 to 100,000 clones, roughly three fifths of them seen just once. This clonotype originated in a human donor with alopecia areata. The chain carries TRBV7-9 and TRBJ2-6, with a tentative D call TRBD2 (6 bases). This specimen was CD8+ T cells sorted from blood, taken between weeks 55 and 65, from a patient treated with tofacitinib. In DNA form, the CDR3 reads TGTGCCAGCAGCCCTCCAGGGACTTTTCCCTCTGGGGCCAACGTCCTGACTTTC. This translates into CASSPPGTFPSGANVLTF.